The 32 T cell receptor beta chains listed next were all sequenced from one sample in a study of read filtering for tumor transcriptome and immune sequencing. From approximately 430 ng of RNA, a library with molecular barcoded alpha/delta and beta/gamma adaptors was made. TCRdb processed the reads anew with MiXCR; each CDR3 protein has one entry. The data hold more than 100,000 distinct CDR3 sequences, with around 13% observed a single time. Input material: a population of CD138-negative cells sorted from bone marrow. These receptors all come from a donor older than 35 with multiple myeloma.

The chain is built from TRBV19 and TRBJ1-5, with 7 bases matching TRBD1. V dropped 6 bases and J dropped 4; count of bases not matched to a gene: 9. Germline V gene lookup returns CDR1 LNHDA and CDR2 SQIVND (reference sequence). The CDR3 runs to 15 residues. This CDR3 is CASRTDRNGNQPQHF. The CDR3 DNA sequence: TGTGCCAGTAGAACGGACAGGAATGGGAATCAGCCCCAGCATTTT.

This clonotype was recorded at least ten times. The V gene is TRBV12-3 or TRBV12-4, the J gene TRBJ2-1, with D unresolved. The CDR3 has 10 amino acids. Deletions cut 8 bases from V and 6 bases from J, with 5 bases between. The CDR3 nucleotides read TGTGCCAGCGCCCGCAATGAGCAGTTCTTC. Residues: CASARNEQFF.

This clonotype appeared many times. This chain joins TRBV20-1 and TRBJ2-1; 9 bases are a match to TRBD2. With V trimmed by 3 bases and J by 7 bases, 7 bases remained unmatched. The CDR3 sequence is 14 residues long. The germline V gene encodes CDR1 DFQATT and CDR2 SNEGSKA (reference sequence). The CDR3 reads CSARRLAGFNEQFF. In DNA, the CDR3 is TGCAGTGCTAGGCGCCTAGCGGGATTTAATGAGCAGTTCTTC.

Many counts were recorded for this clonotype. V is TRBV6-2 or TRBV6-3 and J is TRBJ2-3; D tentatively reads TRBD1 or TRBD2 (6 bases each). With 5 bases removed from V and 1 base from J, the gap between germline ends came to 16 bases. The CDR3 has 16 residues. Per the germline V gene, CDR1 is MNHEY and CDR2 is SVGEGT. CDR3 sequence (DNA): TGTGCCAGCAGTGGCAGGGGCGGGACCCGCACAGATACGCAGTATTTT. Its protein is CASSGRGGTRTDTQYF.

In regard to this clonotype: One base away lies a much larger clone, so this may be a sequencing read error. Here the CDR3 DNA reads TGTGCCAGCAGGCCAAAGGTTGCGAGCAATCAGCCCCAGCATTTT. It translates to CASRPKVASNQPQHF. V gene TRBV6-1 combines with J gene TRBJ1-5; no firm D call. Per the germline V gene, CDR1 is MNHNS and CDR2 is SASEGT. This CDR3 comprises 15 residues. V was cut by 6 bases and J by 1 base, with 13 bases left in between.

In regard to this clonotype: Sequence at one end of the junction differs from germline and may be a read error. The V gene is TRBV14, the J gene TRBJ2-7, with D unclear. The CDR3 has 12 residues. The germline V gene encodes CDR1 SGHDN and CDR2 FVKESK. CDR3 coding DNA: TGTGCCAGCAGCCAAGGGCGCTACGAGCGGTACTTC. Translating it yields CASSQGRYERYF.

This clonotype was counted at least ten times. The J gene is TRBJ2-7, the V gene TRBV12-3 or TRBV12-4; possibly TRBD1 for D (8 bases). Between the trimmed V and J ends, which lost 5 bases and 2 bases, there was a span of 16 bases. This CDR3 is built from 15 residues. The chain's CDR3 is CASSPGQGGAYEQYF. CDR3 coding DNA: TGTGCCAGCAGTCCCGGACAGGGAGGGGCCTACGAGCAGTACTTC.

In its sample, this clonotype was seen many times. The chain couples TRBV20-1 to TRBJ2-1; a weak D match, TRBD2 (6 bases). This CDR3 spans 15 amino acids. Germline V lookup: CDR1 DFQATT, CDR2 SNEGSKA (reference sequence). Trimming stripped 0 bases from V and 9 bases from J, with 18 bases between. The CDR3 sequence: CSARDQPAGYPEQFF. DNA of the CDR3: TGCAGTGCTAGAGATCAACCCGCGGGATACCCTGAGCAGTTCTTC.

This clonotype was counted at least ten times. The DNA of the CDR3 is TGCAGTGCTAGAGCAACTAGCGGGAGCCCCTACAATGAGCAGTTCTTC. Translated: CSARATSGSPYNEQFF. This chain connects TRBV20-1 to TRBJ2-1; TRBD2 matches at 11 bases. Germline CDR1 is DFQATT and CDR2 is SNEGSKA (reference sequence). J gave up 2 bases and V 1 base, and 4 bases lay outside the gene matches. There are 16 residues in the CDR3.

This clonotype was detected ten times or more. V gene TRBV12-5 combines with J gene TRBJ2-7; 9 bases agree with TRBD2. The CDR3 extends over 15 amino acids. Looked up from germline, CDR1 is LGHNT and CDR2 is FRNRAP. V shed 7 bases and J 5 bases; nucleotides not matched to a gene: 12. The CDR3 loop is CASAPGTSLSHEQYF. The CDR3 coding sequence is TGTGCTAGTGCCCCCGGGACTAGCCTGTCCCACGAGCAGTACTTC.

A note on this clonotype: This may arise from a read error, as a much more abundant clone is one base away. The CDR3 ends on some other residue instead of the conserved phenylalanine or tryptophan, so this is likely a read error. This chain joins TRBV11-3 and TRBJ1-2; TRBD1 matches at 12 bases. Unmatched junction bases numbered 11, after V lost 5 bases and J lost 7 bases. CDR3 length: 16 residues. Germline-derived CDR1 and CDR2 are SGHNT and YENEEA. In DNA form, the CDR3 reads TGTGCCAGCAGCCGGGACAGGGGGCGCGGCGGAGTTGGCTACACCCTC. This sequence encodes CASSRDRGRGGVGYTL.

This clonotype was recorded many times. This CDR3 is CASSPGSLDTQYF. The DNA for the CDR3 is TGTGCCAGCAGCCCCGGGTCTTTGGATACGCAGTATTTT. This chain connects TRBV7-9 to TRBJ2-3; the D is unclear. Trimming stripped 5 bases from V and 6 bases from J, with 12 bases between. There are 13 residues in the CDR3. CDR1 SEHNR and CDR2 FQNEAQ come from the germline V gene (reference sequence).

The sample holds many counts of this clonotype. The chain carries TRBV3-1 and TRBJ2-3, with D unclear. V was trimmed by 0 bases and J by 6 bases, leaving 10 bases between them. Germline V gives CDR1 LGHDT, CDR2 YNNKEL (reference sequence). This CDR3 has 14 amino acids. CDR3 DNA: TGTGCCAGCAGCCAAGAACAGCACACGGATACGCAGTATTTT. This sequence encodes CASSQEQHTDTQYF.

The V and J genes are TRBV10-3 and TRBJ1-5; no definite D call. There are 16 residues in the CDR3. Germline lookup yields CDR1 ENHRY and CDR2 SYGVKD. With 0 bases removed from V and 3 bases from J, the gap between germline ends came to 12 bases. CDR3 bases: TGTGCCATCAGTGAGTCGTGGAACAGCCCCAATCAGCCCCAGCATTTT. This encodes CAISESWNSPNQPQHF.

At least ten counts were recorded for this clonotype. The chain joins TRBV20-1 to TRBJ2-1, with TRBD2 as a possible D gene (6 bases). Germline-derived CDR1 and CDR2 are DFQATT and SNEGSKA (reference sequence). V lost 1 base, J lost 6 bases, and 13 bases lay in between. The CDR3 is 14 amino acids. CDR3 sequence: CSARVPTGVNEQFF. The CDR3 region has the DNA TGCAGTGCTAGAGTACCCACGGGGGTCAATGAGCAGTTCTTC.

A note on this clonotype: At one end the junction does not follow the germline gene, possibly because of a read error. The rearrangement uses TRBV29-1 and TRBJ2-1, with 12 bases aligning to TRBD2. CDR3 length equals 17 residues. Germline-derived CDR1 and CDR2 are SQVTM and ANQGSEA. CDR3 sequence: CSVERTSGKVSHNEQLF. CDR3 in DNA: TGCAGCGTTGAGAGGACTAGCGGGAAGGTCTCCCACAATGAGCAGCTCTTC.

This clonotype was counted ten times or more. CDR3 bases: TGTGCCAGTAGTATTAACAGAAACAATGAGCAGTTCTTC. This codes for CASSINRNNEQFF. The rearrangement joins TRBV19 to TRBJ2-1, with no clear D. The V gene's germline CDR1 is LNHDA and CDR2 SQIVND (reference sequence). The CDR3 spans 13 residues. V was clipped by 3 bases and J by 5 bases, with 8 bases between them.

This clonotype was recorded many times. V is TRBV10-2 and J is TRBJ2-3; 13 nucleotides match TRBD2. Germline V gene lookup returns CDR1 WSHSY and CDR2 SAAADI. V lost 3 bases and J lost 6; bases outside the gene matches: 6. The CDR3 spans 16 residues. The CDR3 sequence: CASSDLGTSGIDTQYF. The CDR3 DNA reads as TGCGCCAGCAGTGATCTCGGGACTAGCGGGATCGATACGCAGTATTTT.

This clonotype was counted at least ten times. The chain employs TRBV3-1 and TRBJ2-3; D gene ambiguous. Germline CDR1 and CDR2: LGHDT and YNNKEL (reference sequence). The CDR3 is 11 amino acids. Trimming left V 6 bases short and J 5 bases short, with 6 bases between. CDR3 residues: CASRREDTQYF. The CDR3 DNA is TGTGCCAGCAGACGTGAAGATACGCAGTATTTT.

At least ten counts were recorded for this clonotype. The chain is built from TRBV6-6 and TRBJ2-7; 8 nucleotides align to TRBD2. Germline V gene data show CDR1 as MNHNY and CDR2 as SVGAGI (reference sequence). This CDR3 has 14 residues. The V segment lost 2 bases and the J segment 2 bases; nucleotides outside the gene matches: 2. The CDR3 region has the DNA TGTGCCAGCAGTTACACTAGCGGCACCTACGAGCAGTACTTC. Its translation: CASSYTSGTYEQYF.

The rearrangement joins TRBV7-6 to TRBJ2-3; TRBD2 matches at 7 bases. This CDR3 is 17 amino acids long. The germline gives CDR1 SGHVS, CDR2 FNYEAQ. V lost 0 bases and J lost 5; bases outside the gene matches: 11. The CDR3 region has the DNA TGTGCCAGCAGCTTAGCGCGGAATAGCGGGCGATTAGATACGCAGTATTTT. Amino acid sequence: CASSLARNSGRLDTQYF. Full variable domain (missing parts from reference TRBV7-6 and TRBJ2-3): GAGVSQSPRYKVTKRGQDVALRCDPISGHVSLYWYRQALGQGPEFLTYFNYEAQQDKSGLPNDRFSAERPEGSISTLTIQRTEQRDSAMYRCASSLARNSGRLDTQYFGPGTRLTVL.

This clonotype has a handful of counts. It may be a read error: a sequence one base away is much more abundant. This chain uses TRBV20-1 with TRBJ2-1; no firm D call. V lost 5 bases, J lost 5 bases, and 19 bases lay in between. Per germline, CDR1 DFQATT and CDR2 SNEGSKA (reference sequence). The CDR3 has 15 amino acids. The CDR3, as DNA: TGCAGTGCTGGCCCTCCGGGTCCTAGGGACAATGAGCAGTTCTTC. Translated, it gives CSAGPPGPRDNEQFF.

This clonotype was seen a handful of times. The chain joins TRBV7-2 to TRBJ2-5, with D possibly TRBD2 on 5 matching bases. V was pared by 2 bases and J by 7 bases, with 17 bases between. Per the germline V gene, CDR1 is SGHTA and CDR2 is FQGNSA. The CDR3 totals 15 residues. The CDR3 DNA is TGTGCCAGCAGCTTATCTAGCATAACATCGGGGACCCAGTACTTC. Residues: CASSLSSITSGTQYF.

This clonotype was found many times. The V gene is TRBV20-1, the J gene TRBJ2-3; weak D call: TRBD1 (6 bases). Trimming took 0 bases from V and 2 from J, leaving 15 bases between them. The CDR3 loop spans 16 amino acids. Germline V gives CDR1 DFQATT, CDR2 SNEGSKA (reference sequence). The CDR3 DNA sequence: TGCAGTGCTAGAGACCCCCGTGGGGGCACCACAGATACGCAGTATTTT. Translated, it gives CSARDPRGGTTDTQYF.

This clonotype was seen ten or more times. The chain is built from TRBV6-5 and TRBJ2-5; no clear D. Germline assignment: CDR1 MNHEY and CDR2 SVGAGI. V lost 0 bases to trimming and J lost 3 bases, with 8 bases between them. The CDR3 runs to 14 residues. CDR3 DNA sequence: TGTGCCAGCAGTTACTCGTGGCGGAAAGAGACCCAGTACTTC. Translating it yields CASSYSWRKETQYF.

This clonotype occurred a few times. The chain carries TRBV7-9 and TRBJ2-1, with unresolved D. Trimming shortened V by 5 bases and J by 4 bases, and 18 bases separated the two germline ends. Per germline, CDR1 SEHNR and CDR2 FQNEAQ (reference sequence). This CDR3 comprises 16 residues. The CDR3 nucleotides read TGTGCCAGCAGCGCAACCGCGGAGCCCTGGTACAATGAGCAGTTCTTC. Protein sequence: CASSATAEPWYNEQFF.

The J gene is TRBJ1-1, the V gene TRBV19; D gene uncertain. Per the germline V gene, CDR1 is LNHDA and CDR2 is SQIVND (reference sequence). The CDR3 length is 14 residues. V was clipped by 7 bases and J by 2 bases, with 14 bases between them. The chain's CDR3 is CASTENGLNTEAFF. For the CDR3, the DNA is TGTGCCAGTACCGAAAACGGATTAAACACTGAAGCTTTCTTT.

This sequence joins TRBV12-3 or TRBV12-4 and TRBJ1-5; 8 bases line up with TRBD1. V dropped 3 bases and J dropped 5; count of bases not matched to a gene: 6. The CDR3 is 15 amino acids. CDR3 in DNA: TGTGCCAGCAGTTTTGGACAGGGTGGGGATCAGCCCCAGCATTTT. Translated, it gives CASSFGQGGDQPQHF.

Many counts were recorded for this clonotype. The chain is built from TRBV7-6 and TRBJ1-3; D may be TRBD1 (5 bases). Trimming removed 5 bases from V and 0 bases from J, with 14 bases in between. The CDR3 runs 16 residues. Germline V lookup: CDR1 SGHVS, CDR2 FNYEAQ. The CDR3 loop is CASSPRDSLSGNTIYF. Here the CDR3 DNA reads TGTGCCAGCAGCCCCAGGGACTCGCTCTCTGGAAACACCATATATTTT.

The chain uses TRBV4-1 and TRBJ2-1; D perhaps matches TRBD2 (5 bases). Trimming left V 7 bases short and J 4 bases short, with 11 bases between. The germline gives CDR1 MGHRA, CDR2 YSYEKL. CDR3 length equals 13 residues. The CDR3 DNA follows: TGCGCCAGCAACGAGGGCTTTTACAATGAGCAGTTCTTC. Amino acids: CASNEGFYNEQFF.

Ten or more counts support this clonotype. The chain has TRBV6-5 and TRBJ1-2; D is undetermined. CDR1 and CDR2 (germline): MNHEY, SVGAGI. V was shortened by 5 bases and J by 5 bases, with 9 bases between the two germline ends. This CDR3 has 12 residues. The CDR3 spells CASSRTAYGYTF. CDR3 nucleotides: TGTGCCAGCAGTCGCACAGCGTATGGCTACACCTTC.

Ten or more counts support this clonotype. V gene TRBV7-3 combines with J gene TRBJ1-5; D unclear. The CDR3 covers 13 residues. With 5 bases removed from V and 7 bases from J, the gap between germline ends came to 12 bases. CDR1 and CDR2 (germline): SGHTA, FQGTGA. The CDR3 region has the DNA TGTGCCAGCAGCGCCCTCCCGGGGCAGCCCCAGCATTTT. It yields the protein CASSALPGQPQHF.